The clone carrying this TCR beta chain counts as large (0.1 to 1%). Its target is unknown. At one end the junction does not follow the germline gene, possibly because of a read error. This sample is part of a study of T cells after posttransplantation cyclophosphamide. Findings of the study overall: Later blood repertoires were often dominated by clones from the donor CD8+ memory compartment. Blood and skin or GI T cell repertoires showed limited TRB overlap. TRB clonality was highly associated with recipient CMV seropositivity and reactivation.

Treatment was busulfan-fludarabine conditioning, a marrow graft, and cyclophosphamide on days +3 and +4. The germline CDR1 and CDR2 sequences are SSHAT and FNYEAQ (reference sequence). The CDR3 is made up of 15 amino acids. Sequenced by immunoSEQ multiplex PCR; TCRdb stores in-frame clones only, minus some. The data show around 3,500 clones, about 76% seen once. The clonotype comes from a male patient between 55 and 70 years old who received an allogeneic stem cell transplant from a related donor and was CMV-positive. These T cells may partly come from the graft donor. The specimen was PBMCs, collected 150 to 200 days after allogeneic stem cell transplant with posttransplant cyclophosphamide. The gene calls are TRBV7-7 and TRBJ1-6; no clear D. CDR3 region: CASSSFSQNNSPLHF. The CDR3 DNA follows: TGTGCTAGCAGCTCCTTCAGTCAGAATAATTCACCCCTCCACTTT.